A selection of T cell receptor beta chains follows, all from one sample in a study of prognosis after radiotherapy for stage I lung cancer. TCRdb independently ran MiXCR on the multiplex PCR reads; one entry per CDR3 protein. The table has 45,000 to 70,000 distinct CDR3 sequences, more than 25% seen once. The sample consisted of PBMCs, taken before or after stereotactic body radiation therapy (not recorded which). Every receptor here comes from a donor of 50 years or more with non-small cell lung cancer. The CDR3 runs from the conserved cysteine through the conserved F or W. A D gene is named only where the DNA matches it firmly. Part of the rows lack a size; the others show once, few, many or a class for expanded clones.

many,TRBD2,TRBJ2-1,TRBV5-1,17,TGCGCCAGCAGCTTGAGGACTAGCGGGGGGGAATACAATGAGCAGTTCTTC,CASSLRTSGGEYNEQFF
many,-,TRBJ2-4,TRBV6-1,17,TGTGCCAGCAGTGATGTGCGTCAGAGGCAGGGAGAAAACATTCAGTACTTC,CASSDVRQRQGENIQYF
many,TRBD1,TRBJ2-2,TRBV18,15,TGTGCCAGCTCACCAGGGACAGGGGCTGCCGGGGAGCTGTTTTTT,CASSPGTGAAGELFF
-,TRBD2,TRBJ2-1,TRBV6-8,17,TGTGCCAGCAGTTTCCCGGGACTAGCGGGGGGGCGCAATGAGCAGTTCTTC,CASSFPGLAGGRNEQFF
many,-,TRBJ1-2,TRBV5-1,13,TGCGCCAGCAGCAAGGACGGGAACTATGGCTACACCTTC,CASSKDGNYGYTF
many,-,TRBJ2-7,TRBV6-1,13,TGTGCCAGCAGTCGACAGAGGAGCCCCGAGCAGTACTTC,CASSRQRSPEQYF
many,-,TRBJ2-3,TRBV20-1,16,TGCAGTGCTGATAGAGTCTTTACGGGGAGCACAGATACGCAGTATTTT,CSADRVFTGSTDTQYF
many,-,TRBJ2-5,TRBV3-1,12,TGTGCCAGCAGCCAAGGGGTGGAGACCCAGTACTTC,CASSQGVETQYF
many,-,TRBJ1-2,TRBV20-1,13,TGCAGTGCTGCCCGGGCCGAGGGCTATGGCTACACCTTC,CSAARAEGYGYTF
many,-,TRBJ2-1,TRBV7-9,13,TGTGCCAGCAGCTTAGGCAGTGTCGATGAGCAGTTCTTC,CASSLGSVDEQFF
many,-,TRBJ2-2,TRBV5-5,15,TGTGCCAGCAGCGCCGGGACAACGAACACCGGGGAGCTGTTTTTT,CASSAGTTNTGELFF
many,TRBD2,TRBJ2-2,TRBV20-1,16,TGCAGTGCAAAGCGGGCTAGCGGGGGGAACACCGGGGAGCTGTTTTTT,CSAKRASGGNTGELFF
many,-,TRBJ2-3,TRBV6-1,12,TGTGCCAGCAAAGGAGACACAGATACGCAGTATTTT,CASKGDTDTQYF
-,-,TRBJ1-1,TRBV18,15,TGTGCCAGCGCGACCAATGCAGGGATGAACACTGAAGCTTTCTTT,CASATNAGMNTEAFF
many,TRBD2,TRBJ2-7,TRBV20-1,15,TGCAGTGCTCTCTGGACTAGCGGGGCGTATTACGAGCAGTACTTC,CSALWTSGAYYEQYF
many,-,TRBJ2-2,TRBV6-4,15,TGTGCCAGCAGTGAGGGCGCTAGCCCCACCGGGGAGCTGTTTTTT,CASSEGASPTGELFF
many,TRBD1,TRBJ1-1,TRBV6-1,13,TGTGCCAGCAGGAAGACAGGGAGCACTGAAGCTTTCTTT,CASRKTGSTEAFF
many,-,TRBJ1-2,TRBV12-3/TRBV12-4,16,TGTGCCAGCAGTCGACGACAACAGGGCTCTAACTATGGCTACACCTTC,CASSRRQQGSNYGYTF
many,-,TRBJ1-5,TRBV6-1,14,TGTGCCAGCAGTGACGCAGGGCCCAATCAGCCCCAGCATTTT,CASSDAGPNQPQHF
-,-,TRBJ2-5,TRBV12-3/TRBV12-4,14,TGTGCCAGCAGTAAGGTGTGGGCGGCCGAGACCCAGTACTTC,CASSKVWAAETQYF
many,-,TRBJ2-7,TRBV7-3,15,TGTGCCAGCAGCTGTTGGCGGGGACAGCTTCGTCGGCAGTACTTC,CASSCWRGQLRRQYF
many,-,TRBJ2-2,TRBV11-2,12,TGTGCCAGCAGCGTGGGGGCCGGGGAGCTGTTTTTT,CASSVGAGELFF
many,-,TRBJ2-2,TRBV6-1,12,TGTGCCATTGAGGGGCCCACCGGGGAGCTGTTTTTT,CAIEGPTGELFF
many,-,TRBJ2-2,TRBV6-1,14,TGTGCCAGCAGTGAAGTACAAGCCACCGGGGAGCTGTTTTTT,CASSEVQATGELFF
-,-,TRBJ1-2,TRBV6-1,15,TGTGCCAGCAGCTTAGGGTGCGGAGCTAACTATGGTTACACCTTC,CASSLGCGANYGYTF
many,TRBD2,TRBJ2-3,TRBV19,17,TGTGCCAGTAGTCCCATCCAACTAGCGGGTAACACAGATACGCAGTATTTT,CASSPIQLAGNTDTQYF
many,TRBD1,TRBJ2-3,TRBV3-1,17,TGTGCCAGCAGCCACGGGACAGGGGGCCCGGGCACAGATACGCAGTATTTT,CASSHGTGGPGTDTQYF
many,TRBD1,TRBJ1-4,TRBV6-1,14,TGTGCCAGCAAAGAGGGGGCTGCATGGGAAAAACTGTTTTTT,CASKEGAAWEKLFF
many,-,TRBJ1-5,TRBV10-3,10,TGTGCCATCAGGGGGCAGCCCCAGCATTTT,CAIRGQPQHF
once,-,TRBJ2-6,TRBV28,17,TGTGCCAGCAGTTTTGGACGGGGGTTTGCTGGGGCCAACGTCATGACTTTC,CASSFGRGFAGANVMTF
many,-,TRBJ2-6,TRBV20-1,16,TGCAGTGCTAGGACCAAAAGAGGAGCTGGGGCCAACGTCCTGACTTTC,CSARTKRGAGANVLTF
many,-,TRBJ1-5,TRBV2,14,TGTGCCAGCAGTGAACAGGTACGGAATCAGCCCCAGCATTTT,CASSEQVRNQPQHF
-,TRBD1,TRBJ1-6,TRBV6-9,16,TGTGCCAGCAGTTATATGACAGGGGGCTTCGATCCACACCTCCACTTT,CASSYMTGGFDPHLHF
many,-,TRBJ2-7,TRBV6-1,11,TGTGCCAGCACCGAAGGTCCCGAGCAGTACTTC,CASTEGPEQYF
many,-,TRBJ1-5,TRBV7-9,12,TGTGCCAGCAGTAAGGGGGATCAGCCCCAGCATTTT,CASSKGDQPQHF
many,TRBD1,TRBJ2-7,TRBV6-1,13,TGTGCCAGCAGGGGGACAGGGTCCTACGAGCAGTACTTC,CASRGTGSYEQYF
-,-,TRBJ1-2,TRBV5-6,12,TGTGCCAGCAGCCTTACAGGCTATGGCTACACCTTC,CASSLTGYGYTF
many,TRBD1,TRBJ2-5,TRBV30,15,TGTGCCTGGAGTTTCCCGGGACAGCGACAAGAGACCCAGTACTTC,CAWSFPGQRQETQYF
many,-,TRBJ2-7,TRBV30,14,TGTGCCTGGAGTGTAAGTCACATGACCTACGAGCAGTACTTC,CAWSVSHMTYEQYF
-,-,TRBJ2-5,TRBV7-6,14,TGTGCCAGCAGCTTAGCCGTGGGGCGAGAGACCCAGTACTTC,CASSLAVGRETQYF
many,TRBD1,TRBJ1-5,TRBV6-1,15,TGTGCCAGCACACCGACAGGGGCTTCGAATCAGCCCCAGCATTTT,CASTPTGASNQPQHF
many,-,TRBJ2-5,TRBV7-2,11,TGTGCCAGCAGCGTGAGCGGGACCCAGTACTTC,CASSVSGTQYF
many,-,TRBJ1-6,TRBV18,18,TGTGCCAGCTCACCAATTGGGTCAGGGGTCTCCTATAATTCACCCCTCCACTTT,CASSPIGSGVSYNSPLHF
many,TRBD2,TRBJ2-3,TRBV20-1,15,TGCAGTGCTAACCAACTAGCGGGGACAACAGATACGCAGTATTTT,CSANQLAGTTDTQYF
many,TRBD1,TRBJ2-2,TRBV20-1,14,TGCAGTTTTAAACCCGGGACAGGGACCGGGGAGCTGTTTTTT,CSFKPGTGTGELFF
many,-,TRBJ1-5,TRBV30,16,TGTGCCTGGAGTGTACCAGGTTCCCTGCGGAATCAGCCCCAGCATTTT,CAWSVPGSLRNQPQHF
many,TRBD2,TRBJ2-1,TRBV30,13,TGTGCCTGGGGGGGGGACTCAATATTTGAGCAGTTCTTC,CAWGGDSIFEQFF
many,-,TRBJ2-3,TRBV5-1,14,TGCGCCAGCAGCTTGGCGGCTGGCACAGATACGCAGTATTTT,CASSLAAGTDTQYF
many,-,TRBJ1-5,TRBV5-6,15,TGTGCCAGCAGCAACTACAGGGATCGAGTTCAGCCCCAGCATTTT,CASSNYRDRVQPQHF